The next 23 T cell receptor beta chains were all read from a single sample in a study of blood T cell repertoires in COVID-19. Assay: immunoSEQ multiplex PCR; the TCRdb copy retains only in-frame clones and omits some. The sample includes 300,000 or so clones, around 84% of them seen just once. Sequences were obtained from peripheral blood. The origin of the receptors is a man between 65 and 85 years old with acute or convalescent COVID-19.

The chain employs TRBV7-2 and TRBJ1-3; perhaps TRBD1 as D (5 bases). V dropped 5 bases and J dropped 4 bases, with 27 bases sitting between them. The germline V gene has CDR1 SGHTA and CDR2 FQGNSA. The CDR3 loop spans 19 amino acids. The chain's CDR3 is CASSLFGGGGHRPGNTIYF. CDR3 bases: TGTGCCAGCAGCCTCTTCGGGGGTGGCGGGCACCGACCCGGAAACACCATATATTTT.

J is TRBJ1-5 and V is TRBV10-3; TRBD1 matches at 8 bases. The length of the CDR3 is 14 residues. With V trimmed by 2 bases and J by 5 bases, 2 bases remained unmatched. The germline gives CDR1 ENHRY, CDR2 SYGVKD. The CDR3 region has the DNA TGTGCCATCAGTGAGACGACAGGGGATCAGCCCCAGCATTTT. Its translation is CAISETTGDQPQHF.

The chain combines TRBV28 with TRBJ2-7, with D unclear. The CDR3 has 12 amino acids. V was pared by 7 bases and J by 3 bases, with 10 bases between. CDR1 and CDR2 (germline): MDHEN, SYDVKM. The CDR3 region is CASKSAGYEQYF. Here the CDR3 DNA reads TGTGCCAGCAAATCTGCAGGCTACGAGCAGTACTTC.

The count of this clone is one. The chain carries TRBV23-1 and TRBJ1-1, with 7 bases identical to TRBD1. TRBV23-1 is assigned to the ORF class and has an uncertain function. This CDR3 comprises 10 residues. CDR3 DNA sequence: TGCGGGCAGGGGGGCACTGAAGCTTTCTTT. Its translation is CGQGGTEAFF.

Notes on this clone: At one boundary the junction diverges from the germline segment, which might be a read error. This chain joins TRBV4-3 and TRBJ1-4; 7 bases match TRBD1. CDR3 size: 15 residues. Germline CDR1 LGHNA, CDR2 YSLEER. CDR3 in amino acids: CARSRGVSRGEKLFF. The CDR3 DNA reads as TGCGCCCGCAGCCGGGGGGTCTCCAGGGGGGAAAAACTGTTTTTT.

The V call is TRBV2, the J call TRBJ1-1; no clear D. CDR1 and CDR2 (germline): SNHLY, FYNNEI. V was shortened by 6 bases and J by 11 bases, with 13 bases between the two germline ends. This CDR3 comprises 11 residues. In DNA form, the CDR3 reads TGTGCCAGCAGCGACCAAGCGAAGGCTTTCTTT. The encoded protein is CASSDQAKAFF.

Here the CDR3 reads CASSLLAARFGAYEQYF. As DNA, the CDR3 is TGTGCCAGCAGTTTATTGGCAGCTAGGTTCGGGGCCTACGAGCAGTACTTC. The chain carries TRBV28 and TRBJ2-7, with D possibly being TRBD2 (5 bases). The germline V and J ends were trimmed by 1 base and 2 bases, with 18 bases remaining between them. CDR1 is MDHEN, CDR2 SYDVKM, per germline. The CDR3 runs 17 residues.

The rearrangement uses TRBV7-2 and TRBJ2-2; no reliable D call. Germline V gene lookup returns CDR1 SGHTA and CDR2 FQGNSA. The CDR3 has 14 residues. V lost 5 bases and J lost 5, with 12 bases in between. The CDR3 is CASSPRHGTGELFF. DNA for the CDR3: TGTGCCAGCAGCCCTCGGCACGGGACCGGGGAGCTGTTTTTT.

V gene TRBV9 combines with J gene TRBJ1-1; 9 bases are a match to TRBD1. V lost 2 bases to trimming and J lost 4 bases; unmatched junction nucleotides: 0. CDR3 size: 13 residues. Germline-derived CDR1 and CDR2 are SGDLS and YYNGEE. The CDR3 DNA follows: TGTGCCAGCAGCGTGACAGGGGGCACTGAAGCTTTCTTT. Residues: CASSVTGGTEAFF.

This chain uses TRBV7-2 with TRBJ2-2; no clear D gene. V lost 3 bases to trimming and J lost 1 base, with 6 bases between them. Germline V gene sequence: CDR1 SGHTA, CDR2 FQGNSA. The CDR3 contains 14 residues. CDR3 nucleotides: TGTGCCAGCAGCTTTAACTGGAACACCGGGGAGCTGTTTTTT. Amino acids: CASSFNWNTGELFF.

The chain combines TRBV5-6 with TRBJ2-3; TRBD2 aligns across 8 bases. Trimming took 2 bases from V and 2 from J; bases not matched to a gene: 4. The CDR3 has 15 amino acids. Germline V gives CDR1 SGHDT, CDR2 YYEEEE. CDR3 sequence: CASSLGGGNTDTQYF. CDR3 bases: TGTGCCAGCAGCTTAGGCGGGGGGAACACAGATACGCAGTATTTT.

The rearrangement uses TRBV3-1 (or the pseudogene TRBV3-2) and TRBJ2-1; D is ambiguous. Trimming pared 6 bases from V and 0 bases from J, leaving 12 bases between. The germline gives CDR1 LGHDT, CDR2 YNNKEL (reference sequence). This CDR3 has 15 residues. The CDR3 sequence is CASRTTPSSYNEQFF. The DNA for the CDR3 is TGTGCCAGCAGAACTACTCCCAGCTCCTACAATGAGCAGTTCTTC.

The rearrangement links TRBV5-1 to TRBJ2-5; D may be TRBD2 (7 bases). Germline V gene lookup returns CDR1 SGHRS and CDR2 YFSETQ. The length of the CDR3 is 15 residues. V lost 5 bases and J lost 5, with 19 bases in between. The CDR3 region is CASRSGQQGGETQYF. The DNA for the CDR3 is TGCGCCAGCAGAAGTGGCCAACAGGGAGGGGAGACCCAGTACTTC.

The chain combines TRBV7-2 with TRBJ1-4, with D uncertain. Germline V gene sequence: CDR1 SGHTA, CDR2 FQGNSA. The CDR3 totals 15 residues. V lost 1 base and J lost 10, with 16 bases in between. The CDR3 sequence: CASSLVLAAAGKLFF. In nucleotides, the CDR3 is TGTGCCAGCAGCTTAGTACTTGCGGCGGCGGGAAAACTGTTTTTT.

The chain has TRBV14 and TRBJ2-3, with TRBD1 identical over 9 bases. The CDR3 is 14 residues long. V lost 4 bases, J lost 2 bases, and 1 base stayed unmatched. Germline CDR1 reads SGHDN; CDR2 reads FVKESK. The CDR3 is CASSRDRVTDTQYF. In DNA form, the CDR3 reads TGTGCCAGCAGCCGGGACAGGGTCACAGATACGCAGTATTTT.

V gene TRBV6-1 combines with J gene TRBJ2-3; D possibly corresponds to TRBD2 (6 bases). The CDR3 is 15 amino acids. Between the trimmed V and J ends, which lost 1 base and 3 bases, there was a span of 11 bases. CDR1 is MNHNS, CDR2 SASEGT, per germline. This CDR3 is CASSEVVLATDTQYF. CDR3 sequence (DNA): TGTGCCAGCAGTGAAGTGGTACTAGCAACAGATACGCAGTATTTT.

J is TRBJ2-5 and V is TRBV10-2, with 9 bases identical to TRBD1. Looked up from germline, CDR1 is WSHSY and CDR2 is SAAADI. The V segment lost 10 bases and the J segment 5 bases; nucleotides outside the gene matches: 2. The CDR3 runs to 11 residues. The CDR3 reads CAIDRGETQYF. The CDR3 coding sequence is TGCGCCATCGACAGGGGGGAGACCCAGTACTTC.

The chain is built from TRBV20-1 and TRBJ2-1; 9 nucleotides align to TRBD2. Trimming removed 6 bases from V and 14 bases from J; junction bases left unmatched: 5. The germline CDR1 and CDR2 sequences are DFQATT and SNEGSKA (reference sequence). CDR3 length: 10 amino acids. The CDR3 DNA sequence: TGCAGTGCCTTAAGCGGGAGGAAGTTCTTC. Amino acids: CSALSGRKFF.

This clone has just a few counts. The V and J genes are TRBV5-6 and TRBJ2-1; TRBD2 agrees at 9 bases. Trimming cost V 1 base and J 7 bases; bases outside gene matches: 0. This CDR3 spans 13 amino acids. Germline V gene lookup returns CDR1 SGHDT and CDR2 YYEEEE. CDR3 in DNA: TGTGCCAGCAGCTTGACTAGCGGGAATGAGCAGTTCTTC. Translated: CASSLTSGNEQFF.

The chain links TRBV27 to TRBJ2-2, with D possibly matching TRBD2 (6 bases). V was trimmed by 6 bases and J by 2 bases, leaving 13 bases between them. Germline CDR1 MNHEY, CDR2 SMNVEV (reference sequence). The CDR3 sequence is 15 residues long. The CDR3 loop is CASSTAGPNTGELFF. The CDR3 DNA reads TGTGCCAGCAGCACAGCGGGCCCCAACACCGGGGAGCTGTTTTTT.

The chain uses TRBV7-8 and TRBJ2-3, with TRBD2 matching over 8 bases. Germline V gene lookup returns CDR1 SGHVS and CDR2 FQNEAQ. The CDR3 consists of 15 residues. V lost 2 bases, J lost 6 bases, and 7 bases stayed unmatched. CDR3 DNA: TGTGCCAGCAGCTTACGGATTAGCGGGGTTGATACGCAGTATTTT. Amino acids: CASSLRISGVDTQYF. The full variable domain, in which reference TRBV7-8 and TRBJ2-3 provide the parts outside the CDR3, is GAGVSQSPRYKVAKRGQDVALRCDPISGHVSLFWYQQALGQGPEFLTYFQNEAQLDKSGLPSDRFFAERPEGSVSTLKIQRTQQEDSAVYLCASSLRISGVDTQYFGPGTRLTVL.

CDR3 nucleotide sequence: TGTGCCAGCAGCAAAAGCCTGCCCCAAGAGACCCAGTACTTC. Translation: CASSKSLPQETQYF. The gene calls are TRBV7-2 and TRBJ2-5; D uncertain. Deletions cut 5 bases from V and 1 base from J, with 11 bases between. In germline, CDR1 is SGHTA, CDR2 FQGNSA. This CDR3 is built from 14 residues.

The chain employs TRBV6-5 and TRBJ2-2, with D maybe TRBD1 (7 bases). This CDR3 contains 15 residues. With 3 bases removed from V and 2 bases from J, the gap between germline ends came to 10 bases. The germline gives CDR1 MNHEY, CDR2 SVGAGI. The chain's CDR3 is CASSYQGGNTGELFF. The CDR3 region has the DNA TGTGCCAGCAGTTATCAGGGGGGAAACACCGGGGAGCTGTTTTTT.